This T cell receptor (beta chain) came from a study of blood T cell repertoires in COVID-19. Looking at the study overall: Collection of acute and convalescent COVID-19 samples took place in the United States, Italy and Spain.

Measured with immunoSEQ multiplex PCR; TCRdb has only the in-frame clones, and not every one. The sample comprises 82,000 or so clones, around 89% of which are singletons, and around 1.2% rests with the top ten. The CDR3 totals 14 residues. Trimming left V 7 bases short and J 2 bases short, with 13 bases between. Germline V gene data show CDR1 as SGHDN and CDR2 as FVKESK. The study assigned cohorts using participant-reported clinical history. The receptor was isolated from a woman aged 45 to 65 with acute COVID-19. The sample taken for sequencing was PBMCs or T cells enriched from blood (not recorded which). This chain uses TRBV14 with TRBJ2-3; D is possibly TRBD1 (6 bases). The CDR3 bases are TGTGCCAGCAAGCAACAGGGATTCACAGATACGCAGTATTTT. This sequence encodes CASKQQGFTDTQYF.